What follows is one T cell receptor (beta chain) and its context. What it binds is unknown. Using a J-beta primer mix together with a sample-barcoded 5' primer, a second PCR was run for roughly 7 to 11 cycles. A tag from a template-switch adaptor with 12 random nucleotides marked each cDNA molecule. TCRdb re-called the 5' RACE reads with MiXCR, one entry per CDR3 protein. The data hold fewer than 650,000 distinct CDR3 sequences, with about 28% observed a single time. This entry belongs to a study of blood T cells in healthy people across ages. Study-level points and caveats: Strong correlation was found linking TCR beta diversity to naive T cell percentage.

This sample was also put to use in a study of T cells of mothers and their children. In that study: Mothers yielded over 8 million CDR3 reads, children several million each.

This clonotype was sampled from a boy aged 2 to 10 in good health. Material: blood.

CDR3 nucleotide sequence: TGCGCCAGCAGCTTGACAGGGGGCCTCACCGGGGAGCTGTTTTTT. It codes for CASSLTGGLTGELFF. The chain combines TRBV5-1 with TRBJ2-2, with 9 bases identical to TRBD1. Germline lookup yields CDR1 SGHRS and CDR2 YFSETQ. The CDR3 sequence is 15 residues long. V was clipped by 1 base and J by 4 bases; unmatched bases: 2.